The text below deals with one T cell receptor (beta chain). Its specificity is unknown. This entry comes from a study of T cell responses to AZD1222 COVID-19 vaccine. Findings and caveats of the study: Donors were largely white British and mainly female; clonal diversity was possibly underestimated.

Germline values: CDR1 SGHRS, CDR2 YFSETQ. Trimming at V came to 4 bases and at J to 1 base, leaving 6 bases not matched to a gene. The CDR3 is made up of 15 amino acids. Some clones are missing from TCRdb's copy, which holds only in-frame ones; the method was immunoSEQ multiplex PCR. The sample yields 130,000 to 150,000 clones, over 85% seen once. V is TRBV5-1 and J is TRBJ1-1; TRBD1 agrees at 8 bases. This sequence originates from an adult in good health. The sample was peripheral blood, taken on day 0 of AZD1222 vaccination. The DNA of the CDR3 is TGCGCCAGCAGCGCCCCCGGGACAGGGAACACTGAAGCTTTCTTT. This codes for CASSAPGTGNTEAFF. Filled out from reference TRBV5-1 and TRBJ1-1, the complete variable domain reads KAGVTQTPRYLIKTRGQQVTLSCSPISGHRSVSWYQQTPGQGLQFLFEYFSETQRNKGNFPGRFSGRQFSNSRSEMNVSTLELGDSALYLCASSAPGTGNTEAFFGQGTRLTVV.